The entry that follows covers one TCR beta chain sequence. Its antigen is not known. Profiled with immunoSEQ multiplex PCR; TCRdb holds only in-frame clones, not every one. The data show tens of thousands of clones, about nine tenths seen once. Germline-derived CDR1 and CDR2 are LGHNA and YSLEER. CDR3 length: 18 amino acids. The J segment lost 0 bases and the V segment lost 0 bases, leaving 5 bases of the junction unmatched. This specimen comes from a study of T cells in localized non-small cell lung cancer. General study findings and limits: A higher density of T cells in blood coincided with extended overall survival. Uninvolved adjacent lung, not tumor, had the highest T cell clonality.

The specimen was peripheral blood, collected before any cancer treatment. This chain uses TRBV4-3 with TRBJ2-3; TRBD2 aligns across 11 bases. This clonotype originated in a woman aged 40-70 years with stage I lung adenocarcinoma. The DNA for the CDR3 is TGCGCCAGCAGCCAAGAACTAGCGGGGGTCGGTAGCACAGATACGCAGTATTTT. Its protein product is CASSQELAGVGSTDTQYF.